The 18 T cell receptor beta chains in this list originate from one sample, sequenced in a study of CD8+ T cells in alopecia areata. TCR sequencing used cDNA made by reverse transcription of extracted RNA. TCRdb's copy holds only in-frame clones and misses some; the assay was immunoSEQ multiplex PCR. The sample includes about 150,000 clones, 50% to 65% of them seen just once. The sequencing here drew on CD8+ T cells sorted from blood, taken at week 0. These receptors were taken from a human donor with alopecia areata.

V is TRBV4-3 and J is TRBJ2-7; 7 bases are a match to TRBD2. The V gene end was trimmed by 4 bases and the J gene end by 5 bases; junction bases not matched to a gene: 8. Looked up from germline, CDR1 is LGHNA and CDR2 is YSLEER. The CDR3 consists of 14 residues. The CDR3 nucleotides are TGCGCCAGCAGCCTGGGGCACGGGGGGAACGAGCAGTACTTC. As protein: CASSLGHGGNEQYF.

This rearrangement joins TRBV4-3 to TRBJ1-5; perhaps TRBD1 as D (6 bases). Germline V CDR1 and CDR2: LGHNA, YSLEER. Trimming pared 2 bases from V and 5 bases from J, leaving 7 bases between. The CDR3 runs 13 residues. The DNA for the CDR3 is TGCGCCAGCAGCCAAAACAGGGATCAGCCCCAGCATTTT. It specifies CASSQNRDQPQHF.

J is TRBJ2-7 and V is TRBV13; D is perhaps TRBD1 (5 bases). The CDR3 runs 13 residues. Between the trimmed V and J ends, which lost 8 bases and 1 base, there was a span of 12 bases. CDR1 is PRHDT, CDR2 FYEKMQ, per germline (reference sequence). CDR3 in amino acids: CASQQTGSYEQYF. The CDR3 nucleotides are TGTGCCAGCCAACAAACAGGATCCTACGAGCAGTACTTC.

The chain combines TRBV29-1 with TRBJ2-7, with 8 nucleotides matching TRBD2. The germline V gene encodes CDR1 SQVTM and CDR2 ANQGSEA. Trimming at V came to 6 bases and at J to 2 bases, leaving 3 bases not matched to a gene. CDR3 size: 12 residues. CDR3 nucleotide sequence: TGCAGCGTCGTTAGCGGGACCTACGAGCAGTACTTC. Protein: CSVVSGTYEQYF.

The chain couples TRBV7-6 to TRBJ2-5; D might be TRBD1 (5 bases). The ends were cut back, 4 bases at V and 2 bases at J, with 11 bases in the middle. The CDR3 length is 14 residues. Germline CDR1 and CDR2: SGHVS and FNYEAQ. The CDR3 loop is CASSSAGKQETQYF. CDR3 DNA: TGTGCCAGCAGCTCGGCAGGGAAACAAGAGACCCAGTACTTC.

A word on this clone: Other nucleotide sequences in the sample specify the same CDR3. The chain employs TRBV29-1 and TRBJ1-1; 9 nucleotides match TRBD1. J gave up 1 base and V 1 base, and 1 base lay outside the gene matches. The CDR3 length is 14 residues. Germline V lookup: CDR1 SQVTM, CDR2 ANQGSEA. The CDR3 here is CSVEGTGENTEAFF. The CDR3 nucleotides are TGCAGCGTTGAAGGGACAGGGGAGAACACTGAAGCTTTCTTT.

The CDR3 DNA is TGTGCCAGCAGCGAGGATCAAATAGGGACTGAAGCTTTCTTT. Translation gives CASSEDQIGTEAFF. This chain links TRBV9 with TRBJ1-1, with D hard to call. The CDR3 loop spans 14 amino acids. Germline loops: CDR1 SGDLS, CDR2 YYNGEE. V was pared by 3 bases and J by 5 bases, with 14 bases between.

The chain couples TRBV5-1 to TRBJ1-4; D might be TRBD1 (6 bases). The V and J ends lost 0 bases and 3 bases respectively, with 9 bases between them. There are 15 residues in the CDR3. In germline, CDR1 is SGHRS, CDR2 YFSETQ. CDR3 in amino acids: CASSLGRTANEKLFF. In DNA, the CDR3 is TGCGCCAGCAGCTTGGGAAGGACAGCTAATGAAAAACTGTTTTTT.

The chain carries TRBV30 and TRBJ1-2, with D tentatively TRBD1 (5 bases). The CDR3 covers 16 residues. CDR1 and CDR2 (germline): GTSNPN, SVGIG (reference sequence). V shed 0 bases and J shed 4 bases, with 18 bases lying between them. CDR3 protein: CAWSVVSGAGIYGYTF. CDR3 coding DNA: TGTGCCTGGAGTGTAGTCTCCGGGGCTGGGATCTATGGCTACACCTTC.

In this sample, this clone turned up a few times. The CDR3 DNA reads as TGCAGCGTTGCAAAAGGGGGCGATAACTATGGCTACACCTTC. Encoded protein: CSVAKGGDNYGYTF. The chain has TRBV29-1 and TRBJ1-2; TRBD1 matches at 7 bases. Germline loops: CDR1 SQVTM, CDR2 ANQGSEA. This CDR3 region has 14 residues. J lost 1 base, V lost 4 bases, and 6 bases had no gene match.

The chain employs TRBV2 and TRBJ1-2; D remains unclear. Germline V gives CDR1 SNHLY, CDR2 FYNNEI. Between the trimmed V and J ends, which lost 3 bases and 0 bases, there was a span of 5 bases. This CDR3 spans 13 amino acids. The CDR3 here is CASSEGANYGYTF. The DNA of the CDR3 is TGTGCCAGCAGTGAGGGTGCTAACTATGGCTACACCTTC.

This chain connects TRBV14 to TRBJ2-4; D unclear. Germline values: CDR1 SGHDN, CDR2 FVKESK. This CDR3 has 14 amino acids. Trimming stripped 0 bases from V and 11 bases from J, with 14 bases between. The CDR3: CASSQDDLPMVQYF. For the CDR3, the DNA is TGTGCCAGCAGCCAAGACGATCTCCCGATGGTTCAGTACTTC.

V usage is TRBV9 and J usage is TRBJ2-7; D is possibly TRBD1 (6 bases). CDR3 size: 14 residues. Trimming stripped 4 bases from V and 0 bases from J, with 11 bases between. Germline CDR1 SGDLS, CDR2 YYNGEE. The CDR3 is CASSPRQASYEQYF. The CDR3 coding sequence is TGTGCCAGCAGCCCGAGACAGGCCTCCTACGAGCAGTACTTC.

V and J are TRBV11-2 and TRBJ1-4; TRBD1 matches 10 bases. CDR1 SGHAT and CDR2 FQNNGV come from the germline V gene. V was pared by 3 bases and J by 5 bases, with 0 bases of the junction left unmatched. This CDR3 has 14 residues. The CDR3 spells CASSLGQGNEKLFF. CDR3 DNA sequence: TGTGCCAGCAGCTTGGGACAGGGGAATGAAAAACTGTTTTTT.

This clone has more than one count but fewer than ten. V usage is TRBV29-1 and J usage is TRBJ2-1; no clear D. The CDR3 covers 11 residues. From germline, CDR1 is SQVTM and CDR2 ANQGSEA. With 4 bases removed from V and 3 bases from J, the gap between germline ends came to 4 bases. CDR3 sequence: CSVAGYNEQFF. CDR3 bases: TGCAGCGTTGCGGGCTACAATGAGCAGTTCTTC.

Details on this clone: Other DNA sequences in this sample translate to the same CDR3. The rearrangement joins TRBV9 to TRBJ2-7; D not certain. Germline CDR1 is SGDLS and CDR2 is YYNGEE. Trimming took off 0 bases at V and 0 bases at J, with 7 bases between the two ends. The CDR3 totals 14 residues. The CDR3 nucleotides are TGTGCCAGCAGCGTAGGGGTTGACTCCTACGAGCAGTACTTC. It codes for CASSVGVDSYEQYF.

This chain connects TRBV7-3 to TRBJ2-2, with D perhaps matching TRBD1 (5 bases). The ends were cut back, 5 bases at V and 6 bases at J, with 10 bases in the middle. Per germline, CDR1 SGHTA and CDR2 FQGTGA. CDR3 length equals 13 residues. The CDR3 sequence: CASSLGLSGELFF. CDR3 nucleotides: TGTGCCAGCAGCCTGGGGCTTTCCGGGGAGCTGTTTTTT.

This clone was counted a single time. J is TRBJ2-5 and V is TRBV13, with unresolved D. CDR1 is PRHDT, CDR2 FYEKMQ, per germline (reference sequence). The CDR3 totals 13 residues. V was shortened by 1 base and J by 2 bases, with 5 bases between the two germline ends. CDR3 bases: TGTGCCAGCAGCTTAGAAAGGCAAGAGACCCAGTACTTC. It encodes CASSLERQETQYF. The variable domain in full, with the rest retrieved from reference TRBV13 and TRBJ2-5, is AAGVIQSPRHLIKEKRETATLKCYPIPRHDTVYWYQQGPGQDPQFLISFYEKMQSDKGSIPDRFSAQQFSDYHSELNMSSLELGDSALYFCASSLERQETQYFGPGTRLLVL.